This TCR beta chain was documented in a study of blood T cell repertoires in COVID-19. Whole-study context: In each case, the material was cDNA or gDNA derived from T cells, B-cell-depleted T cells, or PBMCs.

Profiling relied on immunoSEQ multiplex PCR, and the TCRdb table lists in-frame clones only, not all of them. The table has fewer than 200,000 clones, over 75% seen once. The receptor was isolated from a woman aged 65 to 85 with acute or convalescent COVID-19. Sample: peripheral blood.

The CDR3 sequence is CASSSTGNTGELFF. The DNA for the CDR3 is TGTGCCAGCAGCTCGACGGGGAACACCGGGGAGCTGTTTTTT. This sequence joins TRBV5-6 and TRBJ2-2, with D unresolved. Trimming left V 3 bases short and J 1 base short, with 7 bases between. The CDR3 totals 14 residues. Per the germline V gene, CDR1 is SGHDT and CDR2 is YYEEEE.